The 26 T cell receptor beta chains listed next were all sequenced from one sample in a study of T cells after yellow fever vaccination. TCRdb recomputed calls from the 5' RACE reads with MiXCR, one row per CDR3 protein. The repertoire holds about 160,000 distinct CDR3 sequences, with around 7.3% as singletons. The specimen was CD4+ T cells sorted from PBMCs, collected less than 6 days after the first yellow fever vaccination. These receptors all stem from a man between 18 and 35 years old who received the YFV17D yellow fever vaccine.

CDR3: CATCHRPVQGREAFF. The CDR3 coding sequence is TGTGCCACCTGCCACAGGCCCGTACAGGGGAGGGAAGCTTTCTTT. The rearrangement uses TRBV12-3 or TRBV12-4 and TRBJ1-1, with 7 positions matching TRBD1. The CDR3 loop spans 15 amino acids. After removal of 10 bases from V and 8 bases from J, the junction contained 19 bases not matched to a gene.

This clonotype was recorded many times. The gene calls are TRBV10-3 and TRBJ2-7; weak D call: TRBD1 (5 bases). Germline V gene data show CDR1 as ENHRY and CDR2 as SYGVKD. V was pared by 4 bases and J by 5 bases, with 9 bases between. This CDR3 comprises 12 residues. The CDR3 protein is CAISVRGNEQYV. The CDR3 nucleotides are TGTGCCATCAGTGTAAGGGGTAACGAGCAGTACGTC.

V usage is TRBV5-6 and J usage is TRBJ2-7, with D possibly called TRBD1 or TRBD2 (7 bases each). The CDR3 is made up of 12 amino acids. From germline, CDR1 is SGHDT and CDR2 YYEEEE. The V end was cut by 4 bases, the J end by 7 bases, with 12 bases between. The CDR3 DNA is TGTGCCAGCAGCCACAGGGGAGGGGAGCAGTACGTC. Translation: CASSHRGGEQYV.

The chain employs TRBV5-4 and TRBJ2-7; D is perhaps TRBD2 (5 bases). The CDR3 totals 13 residues. The V gene lost 0 bases and the J gene lost 10 bases, with 14 bases spanning the gap. CDR1 and CDR2 (germline): SGHNT, YYREEE (reference sequence). The CDR3 DNA reads as TGTGCCAGCAGCTTGGGGGCCAGCCGGGGACAGTACTTC. Protein: CASSLGASRGQYF.

The V and J genes are TRBV5-1 and TRBJ2-5, with 11 bases aligning to TRBD2. V shed 3 bases and J 1 base; nucleotides not matched to a gene: 5. The CDR3 has 16 residues. The germline gives CDR1 SGHRS, CDR2 YFSETQ. The DNA for the CDR3 is TGCGCCAGCAGCTCTCTAGCGGGGGGCCTCCAAGAGACCCAGTACTTC. This encodes CASSSLAGGLQETQYF.

This clonotype was seen repeatedly, ten times or more. J is TRBJ2-7 and V is TRBV18; 9 bases are shared with TRBD1. The CDR3 spans 15 residues. V was clipped by 6 bases and J by 3 bases; unmatched bases: 9. Germline V lookup: CDR1 KGHSH, CDR2 LQKENI. CDR3 region: CASSPSGQGLYEQYF. Here the CDR3 DNA reads TGTGCCAGCTCCCCGTCGGGACAGGGTCTCTACGAGCAGTACTTC. Based on the CDR3 plus reference TRBV18 and TRBJ2-7, the full variable domain is NAGVMQNPRHLVRRRGQEARLRCSPMKGHSHVYWYRQLPEEGLKFMVYLQKENIIDESGMPKERFSAEFPKEGPSILRIQQVVRGDSAAYFCASSPSGQGLYEQYFGPGTRLTVT.

This clonotype was counted between two and nine times. This chain uses TRBV20-1 with TRBJ2-5; D perhaps matches TRBD1 (5 bases). Deletions cut 0 bases from V and 9 bases from J, with 17 bases between. The CDR3 spans 14 residues. Germline V CDR1 and CDR2: DFQATT, SNEGSKA (reference sequence). The DNA of the CDR3 is TGCAGTGCTAGAGATCTACAGGAGACCGAGGCCCAGTACTTC. This sequence encodes CSARDLQETEAQYF.

This clonotype has a count of ten or more. The rearrangement links TRBV7-9 to TRBJ1-2; 7 nucleotides align to TRBD1. Trimming removed 6 bases from V and 6 bases from J; junction bases left unmatched: 13. The CDR3 contains 15 residues. CDR1 and CDR2 (germline): SEHNR, FQNEAQ (reference sequence). The CDR3 DNA reads TGTGCCAGCAGGCCACGTAAGGGACAGCGAAATGGCTACACCTTC. This gives the protein CASRPRKGQRNGYTF.

This clonotype showed up many times. The chain has TRBV5-1 and TRBJ2-3; D possibly corresponds to TRBD1 (5 bases). V lost 0 bases and J lost 3, with 11 bases in between. Looked up from germline, CDR1 is SGHRS and CDR2 is YFSETQ. The CDR3 is 15 residues long. CDR3 loop: CASSLAVTETDTQYF. The CDR3 DNA reads TGCGCCAGCAGCTTGGCCGTGACAGAGACAGATACGCAGTATTTT.

This clonotype was counted many times. The chain recombines TRBV5-1 with TRBJ1-1, with TRBD1 matching over 7 bases. The CDR3 totals 14 residues. The V gene end was trimmed by 4 bases and the J gene end by 5 bases; junction bases not matched to a gene: 8. CDR1 and CDR2 (germline): SGHRS, YFSETQ. The CDR3, as DNA: TGCGCCAGCAGCGAGGACAGGATTGGGACTGAAGCTTTCTTT. Protein: CASSEDRIGTEAFF.

A word on this clonotype: This sequence may be a read error, since a much larger clone differs from it by one base. J is TRBJ1-2 and V is TRBV30; unclear D gene. The length of the CDR3 is 13 residues. The V gene lost 6 bases and the J gene lost 4 bases, with 15 bases spanning the gap. Per the germline V gene, CDR1 is GTSNPN and CDR2 is SVGIG (reference sequence). CDR3 loop: CACSLGHLYGYTF. In nucleotides, the CDR3 is TGTGCCTGCAGTTTAGGCCACCTCTATGGCTACACCTTC.

The rearrangement links TRBV5-5 to TRBJ2-5, with a weak D call TRBD2 (7 bases). V lost 3 bases and J 5 bases, leaving 11 bases between the germline ends. The CDR3 sequence is 13 residues long. CDR1 SGHKS and CDR2 YYEKEE come from the germline V gene (reference sequence). The CDR3 bases are TGTGCCAGCAGCTGGGGGGGCGGTGAGACCCAGTACTTC. Protein product: CASSWGGGETQYF. Full variable domain (remainder filled in from reference TRBV5-5 and TRBJ2-5): DAGVTQSPTHLIKTRGQQVTLRCSPISGHKSVSWYQQVLGQGPQFIFQYYEKEERGRGNFPDRFSARQFPNYSSELNVNALLLGDSALYLCASSWGGGETQYFGPGTRLLVL.

This clonotype came up many times. The V gene is TRBV5-1, the J gene TRBJ1-1; a weak D match, TRBD1 (5 bases). The CDR3 is 13 amino acids. CDR1 SGHRS and CDR2 YFSETQ come from the germline V gene. V lost 0 bases, J lost 6 bases, and 9 bases lay in between. CDR3 sequence (DNA): TGCGCCAGCAGCTTGGCTGGGGACTCTGAAGCTTTCTTT. Residues: CASSLAGDSEAFF.

This clonotype was seen many times. The chain combines TRBV4-1 with TRBJ2-7; D not resolved. Germline CDR1 MGHRA, CDR2 YSYEKL. This CDR3 has 16 amino acids. Trimming stripped 1 base from V and 1 base from J, with 14 bases between. The CDR3: CASSQGSYEYSYEQYF. The CDR3 region has the DNA TGCGCCAGCAGCCAAGGATCTTATGAGTATTCCTACGAGCAGTACTTC.

Of note for this clonotype: Compared with germline, one end of the junction differs, possibly owing to a read error. CDR3 DNA sequence: TGTGCCAGCAGCCCAAACCTCCCTGGGGGGGGGACAACCGGGTACAGTGAGCAGTTCTTC. Translated: CASSPNLPGGGTTGYSEQFF. V gene TRBV11-2 combines with J gene TRBJ2-1; perhaps TRBD2 as D (7 bases). Germline lookup yields CDR1 SGHAT and CDR2 FQNNGV. The CDR3 consists of 20 residues. Using reference TRBV11-2 and TRBJ2-1 for the parts outside the CDR3, the full variable domain is EAGVAQSPRYKIIEKRQSVAFWCNPISGHATLYWYQQILGQGPKLLIQFQNNGVVDDSQLPKDRFSAERLKGVDSTLKIQPAKLEDSAVYLCASSPNLPGGGTTGYSEQFFGPGTRLTVL.

The chain recombines TRBV3-1 with TRBJ2-6; tentative D call: TRBD1 (5 bases). V was pared by 11 bases and J by 0 bases, with 20 bases between. The CDR3 consists of 17 residues. The germline V gene encodes CDR1 LGHDT and CDR2 YNNKEL (reference sequence). The CDR3 here is CASSPSRVNSGANVLTF. The CDR3 DNA follows: TGTGCCTCCAGCCCTTCCAGGGTGAACTCTGGGGCCAACGTCCTGACTTTC.

This clonotype was found many times. The CDR3 is CASSRSGDGTEAFF. CDR3 nucleotides: TGTGCCAGCAGCCGGTCAGGGGACGGCACTGAAGCTTTCTTT. The V call is TRBV7-9, the J call TRBJ1-1; D is perhaps TRBD1 (6 bases). Germline CDR1 and CDR2: SEHNR and FQNEAQ (reference sequence). V lost 5 bases, J lost 4 bases, and 14 bases lay in between. CDR3 length: 14 amino acids.

This clonotype was detected ten times or more. The chain joins TRBV5-6 to TRBJ2-3; D may be TRBD2 (6 bases). The CDR3 consists of 13 residues. V lost 4 bases to trimming and J lost 4 bases, with 10 bases between them. In germline, CDR1 is SGHDT, CDR2 YYEEEE. DNA of the CDR3: TGTGCCAGCAGCGAAGGAGGGGCAGATACGCAGTATTTT. Protein: CASSEGGADTQYF.

The chain has TRBV6-2 or TRBV6-3 and TRBJ2-3; no firm D call. Trimming stripped 7 bases from V and 1 base from J, with 9 bases between. Germline-derived CDR1 and CDR2 are MNHEY and SVGEGT. This CDR3 region has 13 residues. The CDR3 region has the DNA TGTGCCAGCACCTACTGGGGCACAGATACGCAGTATTTT. It codes for CASTYWGTDTQYF.

V usage is TRBV9 and J usage is TRBJ2-4; TRBD2 is a possible D gene (6 bases). Germline V gives CDR1 SGDLS, CDR2 YYNGEE. The CDR3 is 13 amino acids. The V gene lost 0 bases and the J gene lost 8 bases, with 9 bases spanning the gap. The CDR3 sequence is CASSVAGEDIQYF. The CDR3 region has the DNA TGTGCCAGCAGCGTAGCGGGGGAGGACATTCAGTACTTC.

This clonotype showed up many times. The chain couples TRBV4-3 to TRBJ2-6, with a possible D match to TRBD2 (6 bases). With 6 bases removed from V and 0 bases from J, the gap between germline ends came to 12 bases. Germline V gene data show CDR1 as LGHNA and CDR2 as YSLEER. The CDR3 runs 16 residues. DNA of the CDR3: TGCGCCAGCAGTGGGAGGCATCTCTCTGGGGCCAACGTCCTGACTTTC. Translated: CASSGRHLSGANVLTF.

The chain couples TRBV20-1 to TRBJ2-2; D unclear. The germline V gene encodes CDR1 DFQATT and CDR2 SNEGSKA (reference sequence). This CDR3 is 13 amino acids long. Deletions cut 3 bases from V and 9 bases from J, with 14 bases between. The CDR3 DNA reads TGCAGTGCTAGGTATCCTTTTACCAGGGAGCTGTTTTTT. This encodes CSARYPFTRELFF.

Comment on this clonotype: It may be a read error: a sequence one base away is much more abundant. The chain is built from TRBV20-1 and TRBJ2-1; weak D call: TRBD2 (6 bases). This CDR3 has 14 amino acids. Germline CDR1 reads DFQATT; CDR2 reads SNEGSKA (reference sequence). Trimming removed 0 bases from V and 10 bases from J, with 16 bases in between. CDR3 sequence reads: CSARETSRGNEQFF. CDR3 DNA: TGCAGTGCTAGAGAAACTAGCCGGGGTAACGAGCAGTTCTTC.

V usage is TRBV20-1 and J usage is TRBJ1-1, with 9 bases identical to TRBD1. Germline CDR1 is DFQATT and CDR2 is SNEGSKA (reference sequence). Trimming cost V 1 base and J 6 bases; bases outside gene matches: 6. This CDR3 spans 14 amino acids. This CDR3 reads CSARGGTGPPEAFF. The CDR3 DNA reads TGCAGTGCTAGAGGTGGGACAGGGCCCCCTGAAGCTTTCTTT.

This clonotype was picked up many times. This chain links TRBV7-3 with TRBJ2-2; TRBD1 might be the D (7 bases). From germline, CDR1 is SGHTA and CDR2 FQGTGA. The CDR3 has 15 residues. V was clipped by 4 bases and J by 4 bases, with 13 bases between them. The CDR3 loop is CASSSSQGGTGELFF. CDR3 coding DNA: TGTGCCAGCAGCTCATCCCAGGGGGGCACCGGGGAGCTGTTTTTT.

V and J are TRBV7-3 and TRBJ1-1, with D perhaps matching TRBD1 (5 bases). The CDR3 is 13 amino acids. The germline CDR1 and CDR2 sequences are SGHTA and FQGTGA. Trimming stripped 4 bases from V and 9 bases from J, with 15 bases between. CDR3 nucleotides: TGTGCCAGCAGCTCAATAGACAGCCCCAAAGCTTTCTTT. This encodes CASSSIDSPKAFF.